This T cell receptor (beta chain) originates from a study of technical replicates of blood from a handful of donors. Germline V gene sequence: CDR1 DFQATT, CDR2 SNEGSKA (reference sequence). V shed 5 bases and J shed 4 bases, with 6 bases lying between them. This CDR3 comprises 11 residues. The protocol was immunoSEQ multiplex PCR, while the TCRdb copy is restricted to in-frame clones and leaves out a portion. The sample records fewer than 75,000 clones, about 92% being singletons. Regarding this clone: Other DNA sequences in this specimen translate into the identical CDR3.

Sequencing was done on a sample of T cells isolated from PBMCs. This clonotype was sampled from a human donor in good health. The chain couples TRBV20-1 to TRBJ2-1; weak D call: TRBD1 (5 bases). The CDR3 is CSAQGYNEQFF. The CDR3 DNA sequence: TGCAGTGCTCAGGGATACAATGAGCAGTTCTTC.